This TCR beta chain was obtained from a study of blood T cell repertoires in COVID-19. Study overall: Spain, Italy and the United States supplied samples that represented acute and convalescent COVID-19. PBMCs, B-cell-depleted T cells, or T cells were the source of the cDNA or gDNA that made up the material.

Of note for this clone: Other DNA sequences within the sample encode an identical CDR3.

Trimming took 1 base from V and 4 from J, leaving 5 bases between them. The CDR3 covers 13 residues. In the source study's methods: The assay estimated nucleated cells by amplifying reference gene primers. Profiled with immunoSEQ multiplex PCR; TCRdb holds only in-frame clones, not every one. V, J and clone size reflect that table, while D and trimming were determined from the DNA. Among under 200,000 clones, around 90% were seen once, and the ten largest hold roughly 2%. This chain uses TRBV12-3 or TRBV12-4 with TRBJ1-3, with a tentative D call TRBD1 (5 bases). Sample: peripheral blood. This receptor was obtained from a man aged 50 to 60 who had recovered from COVID-19. CDR3 amino acids: CASSLGQGNTIYF. For the CDR3, the DNA is TGTGCCAGCAGTTTAGGACAGGGAAACACCATATATTTT.